This T cell receptor beta chain was recorded in a study of cytomegalovirus exposure and HLA in healthy donors. CDR1 is LNHDA, CDR2 SQIVND, per germline (reference sequence). CDR3 size: 17 residues. Germline trimming cut 3 bases from V and 4 bases from J; bases unmatched to any gene: 10. Use of 60 Vbeta and 13 Jbeta primers characterized the PCR. Profiled with immunoSEQ multiplex PCR; TCRdb holds only in-frame clones, not every one. The sample contains under 150,000 clones, less than 9.5% of which appear only once. This clone appeared a single time. The V gene is TRBV19, the J gene TRBJ2-1, with 9 bases fitting TRBD1. The TCR originated in a male donor in good health and CMV-seronegative. Sequencing was carried out using PBMCs. The CDR3 loop reads CASSIGQGTGIYNEQFF. The CDR3 bases are TGTGCCAGTAGTATTGGGCAAGGGACAGGGATTTACAATGAGCAGTTCTTC.